The 4 T cell receptor beta chains in this list originate from one sample, sequenced in a study of T cell responses to AZD1222 COVID-19 vaccine. Data came from immunoSEQ multiplex PCR; TCRdb stores just in-frame clones and leaves some out. Of 150,000 to 200,000 clones detected, more than 75% appear once; the ten largest clones hold roughly 27%. The sequences come from peripheral blood, collected 28 days after the second AZD1222 dose. The receptor source for this set is an adult who received the AZD1222 COVID-19 vaccine.

The chain has TRBV30 and TRBJ2-7; 10 positions agree with TRBD2. The CDR3 is 16 amino acids. From germline, CDR1 is GTSNPN and CDR2 SVGIG (reference sequence). The junction had 11 bases not matched to a gene; V was cut back by 0 bases and J by 6 bases. The chain's CDR3 is CAWSVRQTSGTPEQYF. The CDR3 region has the DNA TGTGCCTGGAGTGTACGGCAAACTAGCGGGACCCCCGAGCAGTACTTC.

This chain joins TRBV28 and TRBJ1-1, with 8 bases fitting TRBD1. Germline loops: CDR1 MDHEN, CDR2 SYDVKM. The trim removed 7 bases at V and 1 base at J, leaving 8 bases unmatched. The CDR3 is 15 residues long. CDR3 loop: CASTPGDRTNTEAFF. The DNA for the CDR3 is TGTGCCAGCACTCCTGGGGACAGGACGAACACTGAAGCTTTCTTT.

The chain is built from TRBV7-2 and TRBJ2-7; the D is unclear. The CDR3 contains 13 residues. The germline V gene encodes CDR1 SGHTA and CDR2 FQGNSA. V lost 1 base and J lost 2, with 6 bases in between. CDR3 nucleotides: TGTGCCAGCAGCTTAGGTCGGGCCTACGAGCAGTACTTC. Amino acids: CASSLGRAYEQYF.

V gene TRBV11-1 combines with J gene TRBJ1-1; D gene unclear. Per germline, CDR1 SGHAT and CDR2 FQDESV (reference sequence). Trimming left V 0 bases short and J 1 base short, with 6 bases between. The CDR3 is 14 residues long. The chain's CDR3 is CASSLAPANTEAFF. As DNA, the CDR3 is TGTGCCAGCAGCTTAGCTCCGGCGAACACTGAAGCTTTCTTT.